The 23 T cell receptor beta chains given below trace back to one sample, sequenced in a study of blood T cell repertoires in COVID-19. TCRdb's copy holds only in-frame clones and misses some; the assay was immunoSEQ multiplex PCR. The table records about 160,000 clones, under 90% of them present only once. Material for sequencing was PBMCs or T cells enriched from blood (not recorded which). Source of these receptors: a woman aged 55-70 years who had recovered from COVID-19.

The chain is built from TRBV19 and TRBJ1-2; D is undetermined. V was clipped by 5 bases and J by 2 bases, with 12 bases between them. The CDR3 has 14 amino acids. Germline-derived CDR1 and CDR2 are LNHDA and SQIVND (reference sequence). The DNA for the CDR3 is TGTGCCAGTAGTTTGTACCCTAGAAACTATGGCTACACCTTC. It yields the protein CASSLYPRNYGYTF.

The chain combines TRBV7-2 with TRBJ2-6; no reliable D call. Trimming took off 1 base at V and 13 bases at J, with 14 bases between the two ends. Germline V CDR1 and CDR2: SGHTA, FQGNSA. This CDR3 is built from 14 residues. This chain's CDR3 is CASSLGQARNVLTF. The DNA of the CDR3 is TGTGCCAGCAGCTTAGGGCAGGCAAGAAATGTCCTGACTTTC.

The V call is TRBV5-1, the J call TRBJ2-3; possible D gene TRBD2, 7 bases. The CDR3 covers 16 residues. With 0 bases removed from V and 2 bases from J, the gap between germline ends came to 13 bases. Per germline, CDR1 SGHRS and CDR2 YFSETQ. CDR3: CASSLVGGGNTDTQYF. In DNA, the CDR3 is TGCGCCAGCAGCTTGGTTGGCGGGGGCAACACAGATACGCAGTATTTT.

The sample holds a few counts of this clone. The chain links TRBV5-6 to TRBJ2-2; D is perhaps TRBD1 (5 bases). The V gene's germline CDR1 is SGHDT and CDR2 YYEEEE. V lost 1 base, J lost 2 bases, and 9 bases lay in between. This CDR3 contains 15 residues. The DNA of the CDR3 is TGTGCCAGCAGCTTGTTAGGACATAACACCGGGGAGCTGTTTTTT. This gives the protein CASSLLGHNTGELFF.

This chain links TRBV27 with TRBJ2-1; 12 bases map to TRBD2. V gave up 5 bases and J gave up 7 bases; unmatched junction bases: 9. CDR3 length: 16 amino acids. Germline V gene lookup returns CDR1 MNHEY and CDR2 SMNVEV (reference sequence). CDR3 DNA: TGTGCCAGCAGTGCCCTGTCTAGCGGGGGGGGTAATGAGCAGTTCTTC. Its translation is CASSALSSGGGNEQFF.

There are a few counts of this clone. This chain uses TRBV19 with TRBJ2-1; the match to TRBD1 covers 9 bases. The J segment lost 10 bases and the V segment lost 7 bases, leaving 20 bases of the junction unmatched. This CDR3 comprises 17 residues. Looked up from germline, CDR1 is LNHDA and CDR2 is SQIVND (reference sequence). CDR3 amino acids: CASTPFGTGRVLGEQFF. CDR3 DNA sequence: TGTGCCAGTACCCCCTTCGGGACAGGGAGGGTATTAGGGGAGCAGTTCTTC.

The chain joins TRBV2 to TRBJ2-1; TRBD1 aligns across 7 bases. Germline V lookup: CDR1 SNHLY, CDR2 FYNNEI. Unmatched junction bases numbered 2, after V lost 8 bases and J lost 7 bases. This CDR3 contains 11 residues. The CDR3 coding sequence is TGTGCCAGCGCGACAGGGAATGAGCAGTTCTTC. Protein product: CASATGNEQFF.

The J gene is TRBJ1-1, the V gene TRBV5-1; TRBD1 is a possible D gene (5 bases). Trimming cost V 1 base and J 5 bases, with 12 bases left between them. Looked up from germline, CDR1 is SGHRS and CDR2 is YFSETQ. The CDR3 loop spans 14 amino acids. For the CDR3, the DNA is TGCGCCAGCAGCTTGAACGGGGGGGAGACTGAAGCTTTCTTT. Amino acids: CASSLNGGETEAFF.

The V call is TRBV5-1, the J call TRBJ1-1, with D unresolved. V lost 0 bases and J 3 bases, leaving 6 bases between the germline ends. This CDR3 is 13 amino acids long. Germline V gene lookup returns CDR1 SGHRS and CDR2 YFSETQ. Here the CDR3 reads CASSLAEDTEAFF. The CDR3 nucleotides are TGCGCCAGCAGCTTGGCGGAGGACACTGAAGCTTTCTTT.

The V and J genes are TRBV4-1 and TRBJ2-7; 8 positions match TRBD1. The germline V gene has CDR1 MGHRA and CDR2 YSYEKL. The V and J ends lost 4 bases and 1 base, in that order; junction bases with no gene match: 9. The CDR3 is made up of 16 amino acids. The CDR3 coding sequence is TGCGCCAGCAGCCTTGAGGGACAGGAATTTTCCTACGAGCAGTACTTC. It encodes CASSLEGQEFSYEQYF.

The V and J genes are TRBV6-6 and TRBJ2-7; TRBD2 agrees at 8 bases. The trim removed 10 bases at V and 0 bases at J, leaving 8 bases unmatched. Germline lookup yields CDR1 MNHNY and CDR2 SVGAGI (reference sequence). The CDR3 loop spans 14 amino acids. The CDR3 nucleotides are TGTGCCACCCAACCCGGGACTAGCTCCTACGAGCAGTACTTC. This codes for CATQPGTSSYEQYF.

V and J are TRBV5-4 and TRBJ2-3, with 10 bases matching TRBD1. V lost 0 bases to trimming and J lost 6 bases; unmatched junction nucleotides: 7. Germline values: CDR1 SGHNT, CDR2 YYREEE (reference sequence). This CDR3 is 16 amino acids long. The DNA of the CDR3 is TGTGCCAGCAGCTTGGTGGGACAGGGGTTGGCGGATACGCAGTATTTT. It codes for CASSLVGQGLADTQYF.

The chain uses TRBV6-1 and TRBJ2-7; TRBD1 matches 8 bases. This CDR3 region has 15 residues. In germline, CDR1 is MNHNS, CDR2 SASEGT. The trim removed 1 base at V and 6 bases at J, leaving 8 bases unmatched. The CDR3 bases are TGTGCCAGCAGTGAAGGGCACAGGGGGATCGTCGAGCAGTACTTC. It translates to CASSEGHRGIVEQYF.

This clone was found a few times. The chain links TRBV5-1 to TRBJ2-1; 14 positions agree with TRBD2. CDR3 length equals 18 residues. V shed 4 bases and J 8 bases; nucleotides not matched to a gene: 14. Germline-derived CDR1 and CDR2 are SGHRS and YFSETQ. The CDR3 here is CASSPQWTSGGPRDEQFF. CDR3 sequence (DNA): TGCGCCAGCAGCCCACAATGGACTAGCGGGGGGCCTAGGGATGAGCAGTTCTTC.

The chain has TRBV6-1 and TRBJ1-4, with 11 bases identical to TRBD1. Germline V gene data show CDR1 as MNHNS and CDR2 as SASEGT. CDR3 size: 15 residues. Unmatched junction bases numbered 5, after V lost 3 bases and J lost 8 bases. The chain's CDR3 is CASSDGTGGGEKLFF. The CDR3 coding sequence is TGTGCCAGCAGTGATGGGACAGGGGGGGGAGAAAAACTGTTTTTT.

The chain recombines TRBV13 with TRBJ1-1, with a tentative D call TRBD1 (6 bases). The ends were cut back, 1 base at V and 4 bases at J, with 16 bases in the middle. Germline V gene sequence: CDR1 PRHDT, CDR2 FYEKMQ (reference sequence). This CDR3 contains 16 residues. CDR3 sequence (DNA): TGTGCCAGCAGCTTAGCGGGACACCCCGCCGCCACTGAAGCTTTCTTT. Its protein is CASSLAGHPAATEAFF.

This clone was seen a single time. The chain links TRBV18 to TRBJ2-2; TRBD1 aligns across 8 bases. The CDR3 length is 16 residues. From germline, CDR1 is KGHSH and CDR2 LQKENI. The J segment lost 3 bases and the V segment lost 5 bases, leaving 8 bases of the junction unmatched. Written as DNA, the CDR3 is TGTGCCAGCTCATACCCGGGACAGGTACACACCGGGGAGCTGTTTTTT. It is translated as CASSYPGQVHTGELFF. Based on the CDR3 plus reference TRBV18 and TRBJ2-2, the full variable domain is NAGVMQNPRHLVRRRGQEARLRCSPMKGHSHVYWYRQLPEEGLKFMVYLQKENIIDESGMPKERFSAEFPKEGPSILRIQQVVRGDSAAYFCASSYPGQVHTGELFFGEGSRLTVL.

The genes are TRBV4-2 and TRBJ1-1; a possible D gene is TRBD1 (6 bases). The V end was cut by 1 base, the J end by 7 bases, with 10 bases between. Germline V gene lookup returns CDR1 LGHNA and CDR2 YNFKEQ. The CDR3 loop spans 13 amino acids. CDR3 sequence (DNA): TGTGCCAGCAGCCAAGGGATCAGGGGTGAAGCTTTCTTT. It encodes CASSQGIRGEAFF.

The gene calls are TRBV30 and TRBJ1-2; D call uncertain. The V and J ends lost 2 bases and 2 bases respectively, with 9 bases between them. CDR3 size: 13 residues. Germline V lookup: CDR1 GTSNPN, CDR2 SVGIG (reference sequence). This chain's CDR3 is CAWSIGRNYGYTF. The DNA of the CDR3 is TGTGCCTGGAGTATAGGGAGAAACTATGGCTACACCTTC. The variable domain in full, with the rest retrieved from reference TRBV30 and TRBJ1-2, is SQTIHQWPATLVQPVGSPLSLECTVEGTSNPNLYWYRQAAGRGLQLLFYSVGIGQISSEVPQNLSASRPQDRQFILSSKKLLLSDSGFYLCAWSIGRNYGYTFGSGTRLTVV.

The chain recombines TRBV7-3 with TRBJ1-5; tentative D call: TRBD1 (5 bases). CDR1 SGHTA and CDR2 FQGTGA come from the germline V gene. The CDR3 spans 13 residues. Trimming removed 3 bases at V and 5 bases at J, with 8 bases between. DNA of the CDR3: TGTGCCAGCAGCTTGGGAGGGGATCAGCCCCAGCATTTT. Protein: CASSLGGDQPQHF.

V gene TRBV5-6 combines with J gene TRBJ1-1; D ambiguous. The CDR3 totals 11 residues. V gave up 0 bases and J gave up 7 bases, with 4 bases separating them. From germline, CDR1 is SGHDT and CDR2 YYEEEE. The CDR3 reads CASSLGSEAFF. CDR3 in DNA: TGTGCCAGCAGCTTGGGCAGTGAAGCTTTCTTT.

The rearrangement joins TRBV11-2 to TRBJ2-2; D gene uncertain. V gave up 0 bases and J gave up 0 bases, with 11 bases separating them. This CDR3 region has 17 residues. Germline lookup yields CDR1 SGHAT and CDR2 FQNNGV. CDR3 sequence (DNA): TGTGCCAGCAGCTTAGATCATTACCGAGCGAACACCGGGGAGCTGTTTTTT. Translated, it gives CASSLDHYRANTGELFF.

This clone has just one count. The chain is built from TRBV6-2 or TRBV6-3 and TRBJ1-6, with a weak D call TRBD1 (5 bases). This CDR3 contains 15 residues. V was cut by 4 bases and J by 10 bases, with 17 bases left in between. Germline V gives CDR1 MNHEY, CDR2 SVGEGT. The CDR3 protein is CASSSGQGRRSPLHF. In nucleotides, the CDR3 is TGTGCCAGCAGTTCTGGACAAGGCAGAAGATCACCCCTCCACTTT.